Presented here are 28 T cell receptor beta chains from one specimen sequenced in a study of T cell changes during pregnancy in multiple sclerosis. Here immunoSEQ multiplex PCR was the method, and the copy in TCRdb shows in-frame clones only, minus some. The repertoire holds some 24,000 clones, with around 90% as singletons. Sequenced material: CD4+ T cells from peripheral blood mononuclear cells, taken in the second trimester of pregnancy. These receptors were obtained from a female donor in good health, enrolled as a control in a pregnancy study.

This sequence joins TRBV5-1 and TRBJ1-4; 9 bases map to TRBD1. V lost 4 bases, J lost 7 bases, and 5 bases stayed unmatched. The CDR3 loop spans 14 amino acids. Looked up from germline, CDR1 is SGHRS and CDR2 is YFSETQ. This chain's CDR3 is CASSRGQGPEKLFF. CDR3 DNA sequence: TGCGCCAGCAGCCGAGGACAGGGGCCTGAAAAACTGTTTTTT.

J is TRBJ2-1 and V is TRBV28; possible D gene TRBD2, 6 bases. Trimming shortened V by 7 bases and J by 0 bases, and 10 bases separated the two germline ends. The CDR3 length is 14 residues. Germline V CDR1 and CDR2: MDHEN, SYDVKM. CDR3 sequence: CASKGTSSYNEQFF. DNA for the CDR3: TGTGCCAGCAAGGGGACTTCCTCCTACAATGAGCAGTTCTTC.

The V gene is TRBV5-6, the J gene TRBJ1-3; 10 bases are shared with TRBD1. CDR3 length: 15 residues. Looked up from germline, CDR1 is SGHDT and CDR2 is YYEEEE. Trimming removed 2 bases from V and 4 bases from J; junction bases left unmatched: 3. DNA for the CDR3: TGTGCCAGCAGCTTAGGACAGGGGGAAGGAAACACCATATATTTT. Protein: CASSLGQGEGNTIYF.

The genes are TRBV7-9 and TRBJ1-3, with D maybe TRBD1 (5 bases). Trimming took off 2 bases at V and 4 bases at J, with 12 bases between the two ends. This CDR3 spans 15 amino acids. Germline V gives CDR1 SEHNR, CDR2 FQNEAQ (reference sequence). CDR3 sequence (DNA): TGTGCCAGCAGCTTAATCGACAGAGAGGGAAACACCATATATTTT. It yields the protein CASSLIDREGNTIYF.

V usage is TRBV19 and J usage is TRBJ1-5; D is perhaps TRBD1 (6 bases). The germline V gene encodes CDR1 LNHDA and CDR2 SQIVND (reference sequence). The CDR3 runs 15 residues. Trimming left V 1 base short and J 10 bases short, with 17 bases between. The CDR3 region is CASSIAETGQGPQHF. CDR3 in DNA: TGTGCCAGTAGTATAGCCGAAACAGGGCAGGGTCCCCAGCATTTT.

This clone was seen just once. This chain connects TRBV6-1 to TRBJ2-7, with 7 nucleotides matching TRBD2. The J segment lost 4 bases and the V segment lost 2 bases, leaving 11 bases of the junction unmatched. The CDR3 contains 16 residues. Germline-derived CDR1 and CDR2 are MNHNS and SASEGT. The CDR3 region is CASSELSGANFYEQYF. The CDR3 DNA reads TGTGCCAGCAGTGAATTGAGCGGGGCTAACTTTTACGAGCAGTACTTC.

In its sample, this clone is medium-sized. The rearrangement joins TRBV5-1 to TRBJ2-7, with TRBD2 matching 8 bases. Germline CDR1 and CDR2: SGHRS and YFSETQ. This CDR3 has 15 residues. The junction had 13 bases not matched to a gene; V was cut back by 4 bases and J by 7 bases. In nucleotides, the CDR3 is TGCGCCAGCAGCGTGACCAGCGGGGGCTTGGGGGAGCAGTACTTC. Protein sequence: CASSVTSGGLGEQYF.

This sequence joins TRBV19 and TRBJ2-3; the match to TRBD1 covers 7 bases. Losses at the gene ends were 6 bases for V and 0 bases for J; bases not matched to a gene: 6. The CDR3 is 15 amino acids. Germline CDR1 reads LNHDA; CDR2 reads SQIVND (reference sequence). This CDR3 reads CASSADRSSTDTQYF. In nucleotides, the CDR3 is TGTGCCAGTAGCGCGGACAGGTCGAGCACAGATACGCAGTATTTT.

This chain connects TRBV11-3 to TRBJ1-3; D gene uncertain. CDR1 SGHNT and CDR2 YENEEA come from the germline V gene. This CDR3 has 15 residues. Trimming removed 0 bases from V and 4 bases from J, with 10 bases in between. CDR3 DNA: TGTGCCAGCAGCTTAGAATCGGGGAAAGGAAACACCATATATTTT. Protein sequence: CASSLESGKGNTIYF.

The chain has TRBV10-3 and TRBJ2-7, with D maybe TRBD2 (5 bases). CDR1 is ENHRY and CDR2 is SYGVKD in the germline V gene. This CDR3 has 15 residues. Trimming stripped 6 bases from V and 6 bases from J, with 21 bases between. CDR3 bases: TGTGCCATCAGCGTGAGGGTTCTTGAAACTGCCGAGCAGTACTTC. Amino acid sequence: CAISVRVLETAEQYF.

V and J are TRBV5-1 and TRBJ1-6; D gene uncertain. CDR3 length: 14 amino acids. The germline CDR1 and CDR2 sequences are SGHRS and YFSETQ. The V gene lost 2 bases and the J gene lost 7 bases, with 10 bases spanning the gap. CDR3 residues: CASSLATGNSPLHF. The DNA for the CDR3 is TGCGCCAGCAGCTTAGCGACGGGGAATTCACCCCTCCACTTT.

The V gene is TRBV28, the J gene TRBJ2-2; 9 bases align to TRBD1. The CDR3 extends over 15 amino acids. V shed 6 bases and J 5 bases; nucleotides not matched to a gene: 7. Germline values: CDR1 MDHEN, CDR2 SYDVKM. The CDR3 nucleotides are TGTGCCAGCAGACCACAGGGGGCGTGGACCGGGGAGCTGTTTTTT. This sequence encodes CASRPQGAWTGELFF.

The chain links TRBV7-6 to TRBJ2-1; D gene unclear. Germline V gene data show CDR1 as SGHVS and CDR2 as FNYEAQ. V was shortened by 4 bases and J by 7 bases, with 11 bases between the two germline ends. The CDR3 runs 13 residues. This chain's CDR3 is CASSSRQRNEQFF. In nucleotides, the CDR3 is TGTGCCAGCAGCTCCCGCCAGAGGAATGAGCAGTTCTTC.

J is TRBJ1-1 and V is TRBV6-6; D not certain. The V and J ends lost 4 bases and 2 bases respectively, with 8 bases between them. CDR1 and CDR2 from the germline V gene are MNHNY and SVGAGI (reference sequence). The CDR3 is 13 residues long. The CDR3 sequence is CASSWLQNTEAFF. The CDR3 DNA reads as TGTGCCAGCAGTTGGCTGCAAAACACTGAAGCTTTCTTT.

The CDR3 DNA reads TGTGCCAGCAGCTTAAGAATAGGGGCTGAGCAGTTCTTC. It yields the protein CASSLRIGAEQFF. The V and J genes are TRBV11-3 and TRBJ2-1, with a tentative D call TRBD1 (5 bases). V shed 2 bases and J shed 9 bases, with 11 bases lying between them. Per the germline V gene, CDR1 is SGHNT and CDR2 is YENEEA. The CDR3 is 13 residues long. The whole variable domain, filled in from reference TRBV11-3 and TRBJ2-1, reads EAGVVQSPRYKIIEKKQPVAFWCNPISGHNTLYWYLQNLGQGPELLIRYENEEAVDDSQLPKDRFSAERLKGVDSTLKIQPAELGDSAVYLCASSLRIGAEQFFGPGTRLTVL.

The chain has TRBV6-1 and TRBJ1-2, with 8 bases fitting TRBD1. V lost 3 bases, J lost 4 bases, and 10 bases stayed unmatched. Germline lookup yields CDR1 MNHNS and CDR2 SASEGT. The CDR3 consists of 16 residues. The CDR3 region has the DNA TGTGCCAGCAGTGAGGGCCCCCGGGACAGGTCCTATGGCTACACCTTC. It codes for CASSEGPRDRSYGYTF.

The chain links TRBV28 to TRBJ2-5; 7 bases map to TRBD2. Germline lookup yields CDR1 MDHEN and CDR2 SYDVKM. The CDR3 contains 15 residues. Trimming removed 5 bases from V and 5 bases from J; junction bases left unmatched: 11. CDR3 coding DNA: TGTGCCAGCAGTCCCCGACTAGCCAGAAGGGAGACCCAGTACTTC. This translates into CASSPRLARRETQYF.

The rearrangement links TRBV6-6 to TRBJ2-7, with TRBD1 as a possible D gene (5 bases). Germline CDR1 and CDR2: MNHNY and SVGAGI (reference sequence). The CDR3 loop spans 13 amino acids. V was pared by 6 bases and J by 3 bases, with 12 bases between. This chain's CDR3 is CASSSVGHYEQYF. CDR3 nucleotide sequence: TGTGCCAGCAGCTCGGTGGGGCACTACGAGCAGTACTTC.

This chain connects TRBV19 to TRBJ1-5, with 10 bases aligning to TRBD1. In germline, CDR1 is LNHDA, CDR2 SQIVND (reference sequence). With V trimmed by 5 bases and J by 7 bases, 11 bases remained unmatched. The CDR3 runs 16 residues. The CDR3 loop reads CASSPRTGGPGQPQHF. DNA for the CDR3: TGTGCCAGTAGTCCTCGGACAGGGGGGCCGGGACAGCCCCAGCATTTT.

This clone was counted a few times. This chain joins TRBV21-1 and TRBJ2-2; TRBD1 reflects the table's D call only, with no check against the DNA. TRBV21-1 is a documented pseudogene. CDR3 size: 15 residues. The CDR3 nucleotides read TGTGCCAGCACCTTAGACAGATTTAACACCGGGGAGCTGTTTTTT. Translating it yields CASTLDRFNTGELFF.

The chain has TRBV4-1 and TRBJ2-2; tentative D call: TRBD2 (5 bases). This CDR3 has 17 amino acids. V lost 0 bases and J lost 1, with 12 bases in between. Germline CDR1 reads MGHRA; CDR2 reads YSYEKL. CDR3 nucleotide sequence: TGCGCCAGCAGCCAAGATCCGTTCCGGGGGAACACCGGGGAGCTGTTTTTT. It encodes CASSQDPFRGNTGELFF.

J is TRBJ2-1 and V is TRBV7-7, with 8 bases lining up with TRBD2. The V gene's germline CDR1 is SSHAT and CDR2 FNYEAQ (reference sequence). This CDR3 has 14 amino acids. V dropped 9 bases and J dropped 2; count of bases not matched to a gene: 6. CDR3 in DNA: TGTGCCAGTTCCCGGGGGGGGGCCTACAATGAGCAGTTCTTC. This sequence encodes CASSRGGAYNEQFF.

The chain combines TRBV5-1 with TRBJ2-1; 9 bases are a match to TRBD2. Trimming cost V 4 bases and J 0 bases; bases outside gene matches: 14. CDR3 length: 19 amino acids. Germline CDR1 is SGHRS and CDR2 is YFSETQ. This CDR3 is CASSPGGLAGTSSYNEQFF. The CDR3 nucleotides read TGCGCCAGCAGCCCGGGAGGCCTAGCGGGGACCTCCTCCTACAATGAGCAGTTCTTC.

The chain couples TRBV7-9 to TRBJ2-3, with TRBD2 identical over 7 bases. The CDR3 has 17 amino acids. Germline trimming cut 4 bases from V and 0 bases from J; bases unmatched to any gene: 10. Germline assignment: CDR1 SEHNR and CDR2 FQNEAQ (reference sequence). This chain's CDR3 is CASSSPPGGASTDTQYF. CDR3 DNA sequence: TGTGCCAGCAGCTCTCCCCCGGGGGGTGCTAGCACAGATACGCAGTATTTT. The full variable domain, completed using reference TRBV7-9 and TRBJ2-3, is DTGVSQNPRHKITKRGQNVTFRCDPISEHNRLYWYRQTLGQGPEFLTYFQNEAQLEKSRLLSDRFSAERPKGSFSTLEIQRTEQGDSAMYLCASSSPPGGASTDTQYFGPGTRLTVL.

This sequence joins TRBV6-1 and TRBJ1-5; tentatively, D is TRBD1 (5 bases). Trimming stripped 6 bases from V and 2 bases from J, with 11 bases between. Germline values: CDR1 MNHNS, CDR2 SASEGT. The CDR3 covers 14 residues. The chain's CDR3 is CASRLLGGNQPQHF. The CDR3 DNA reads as TGTGCCAGCAGGCTCTTAGGGGGCAATCAGCCCCAGCATTTT.

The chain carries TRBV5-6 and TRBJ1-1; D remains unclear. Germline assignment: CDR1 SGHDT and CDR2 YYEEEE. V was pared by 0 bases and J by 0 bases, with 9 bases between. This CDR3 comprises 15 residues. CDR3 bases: TGTGCCAGCAGCTTGGGTGGCACGTTGAACACTGAAGCTTTCTTT. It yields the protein CASSLGGTLNTEAFF.

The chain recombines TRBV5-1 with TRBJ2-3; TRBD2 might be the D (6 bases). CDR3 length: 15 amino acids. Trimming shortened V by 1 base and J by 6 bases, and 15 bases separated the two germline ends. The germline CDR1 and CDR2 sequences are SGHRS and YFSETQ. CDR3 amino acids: CASSLRSSEYDTQYF. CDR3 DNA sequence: TGCGCCAGCAGCTTGAGGTCTAGCGAATACGATACGCAGTATTTT.

CDR3 nucleotide sequence: TGTGCCAGCGAAGGTACCGCGGGACAGGGGGCGAACGAGCAGTACTTC. Protein: CASEGTAGQGANEQYF. This rearrangement joins TRBV5-6 to TRBJ2-7; 12 nucleotides agree with TRBD1. The length of the CDR3 is 16 residues. Unmatched junction bases numbered 13, after V lost 7 bases and J lost 5 bases. The germline gives CDR1 SGHDT, CDR2 YYEEEE.